The 5 T cell receptor beta chains reported below all come from one sample, sequenced in a study of shared clonotypes between healthy human individuals (dated by TCRdb to about 2020). Receptor libraries were prepared by the immunoSEQ multiplex PCR assay. TCRdb retrieved this table from immuneACCESS and kept in-frame rearrangements only. Not all clones are present; in checked studies, unresolved V genes account for under half, and no reason is known for the remainder. Counted in this sample were 1.5 million to 2.5 million clones; about 95% of them appeared once. The ten largest clones take up roughly 1.2% of the sample. CD8 naive samples were obtained by positive selection for CCR7 among CD45RO-negative cells, yielding a CD45RA+CCR7+ population from which TemRA cells were excluded. The sequenced sample was naive CD8+ T cells sorted from blood. The sample's cell subset or site label is to be understood as: CD45RA+CCR7+. The receptors here all came from a man aged 18 to 29 in good health.

This sequence joins TRBV4-1 and TRBJ1-5; no clear D. The CDR3 runs to 13 residues. Germline V CDR1 and CDR2: MGHRA, YSYEKL. The V and J ends lost 5 bases and 7 bases respectively, with 12 bases between them. The CDR3: CASSSDVRQPQHF. The CDR3 DNA reads TGCGCCAGCAGCTCTGACGTTCGACAGCCCCAGCATTTT.

The rearrangement joins TRBV2 to TRBJ2-7, with D maybe TRBD1 (6 bases). V was shortened by 1 base and J by 4 bases, with 11 bases between the two germline ends. Germline assignment: CDR1 SNHLY and CDR2 FYNNEI. The CDR3 contains 14 residues. CDR3 protein: CASSEGQGFYEQYF. The CDR3 DNA follows: TGTGCCAGCAGTGAAGGGCAGGGGTTTTACGAGCAGTACTTC. The full variable domain, in which reference TRBV2 and TRBJ2-7 provide the parts outside the CDR3, is EPEVTQTPSHQVTQMGQEVILRCVPISNHLYFYWYRQILGQKVEFLVSFYNNEISEKSEIFDDQFSVERPDGSNFTLKIRSTKLEDSAMYFCASSEGQGFYEQYFGPGTRLTVT.

This clone has only a few counts. V usage is TRBV28 and J usage is TRBJ1-6; D might be TRBD1 (5 bases). Germline CDR1 is MDHEN and CDR2 is SYDVKM. The CDR3 contains 14 residues. Deletions cut 3 bases from V and 9 bases from J, with 12 bases between. The CDR3 DNA sequence: TGTGCCAGCAGTTTTAGGGTAACAGGTTCACCCCTCCACTTT. Protein: CASSFRVTGSPLHF.

The chain has TRBV10-1 and TRBJ2-2, with 10 nucleotides matching TRBD1. CDR1 WNHNN and CDR2 SYGVQD come from the germline V gene (reference sequence). The trim removed 5 bases at V and 6 bases at J, leaving 9 bases unmatched. The CDR3 is 16 amino acids. Here the CDR3 DNA reads TGCGCCAGCAGTCAGCCCCGGGACAGGGGTTCCGGGGAGCTGTTTTTT. It is translated as CASSQPRDRGSGELFF.

V and J are TRBV14 and TRBJ1-1, with D perhaps matching TRBD1 (6 bases). Germline-derived CDR1 and CDR2 are SGHDN and FVKESK. This CDR3 contains 16 residues. With 1 base removed from V and 7 bases from J, the gap between germline ends came to 19 bases. The CDR3 bases are TGTGCCAGCAGCCAAGTCGGGGGGGCCCTTGTTGATGAAGCTTTCTTT. Protein sequence: CASSQVGGALVDEAFF.